Below, 21 T cell receptor beta chains from the same sample are listed, as sequenced in a study of metastatic and nonmetastatic thyroid tumors. Using MiXCR, TCRdb re-called clones from the PCR reads. The sample lists tens of thousands of clones; 24% were seen once. Thyroid surgery had not been preceded by any treatment in any patient. The specimen was blood. The source of these receptors is a male donor with papillary thyroid cancer or a benign thyroid nodule (not recorded which). Some clones in this sample may be carry-over from other donors' samples.

Ten or more counts support this clone. The rearrangement uses TRBV5-1 and TRBJ2-3; 11 bases agree with TRBD2. The V and J ends lost 0 bases and 3 bases, in that order; junction bases with no gene match: 3. CDR3 length: 16 amino acids. In germline, CDR1 is SGHRS, CDR2 YFSETQ. In DNA, the CDR3 is TGCGCCAGCAGCTTGGAACTAGCGGGAGTTACAGATACGCAGTATTTT. It yields the protein CASSLELAGVTDTQYF.

This chain connects TRBV7-8 to TRBJ2-5; TRBD1 aligns across 11 bases. Germline assignment: CDR1 SGHVS and CDR2 FQNEAQ. The CDR3 is 17 amino acids. Losses at the gene ends were 8 bases for V and 5 bases for J; bases not matched to a gene: 16. The CDR3 sequence: CASLISYRTGGSETQYF. The DNA of the CDR3 is TGTGCCAGCCTCATCTCATATCGGACAGGGGGCAGTGAGACCCAGTACTTC.

Ten or more counts support this clone. V is TRBV20-1 and J is TRBJ1-4, with 9 bases matching TRBD1. CDR1 and CDR2 from the germline V gene are DFQATT and SNEGSKA (reference sequence). V gave up 0 bases and J gave up 8 bases; unmatched junction bases: 4. The CDR3 loop spans 14 amino acids. CDR3 coding DNA: TGCAGTGCTAGAGAGGGGACAGGGCGAGAAAAACTGTTTTTT. Protein product: CSAREGTGREKLFF.

This clone was found a few times. The chain joins TRBV19 to TRBJ2-7; TRBD1 or TRBD2 may be the D gene (5 bases each). CDR1 is LNHDA and CDR2 is SQIVND in the germline V gene (reference sequence). Trimming stripped 4 bases from V and 6 bases from J, with 10 bases between. The CDR3 runs to 12 residues. This CDR3 reads CASSTLGVEQYF. CDR3 bases: TGTGCCAGTAGTACATTGGGGGTCGAGCAGTACTTC.

This clone appeared many times. The chain uses TRBV20-1 and TRBJ2-1, with D perhaps TRBD2 (5 bases). The germline V gene has CDR1 DFQATT and CDR2 SNEGSKA (reference sequence). The V end was cut by 5 bases, the J end by 12 bases, with 23 bases between. The CDR3 runs to 14 residues. The CDR3 nucleotides are TGCAGTGCTTCCCCTAGCTCCTTCAACAAGGCGCAGTTCTTC. Translation gives CSASPSSFNKAQFF.

The rearrangement joins TRBV5-6 to TRBJ2-5, with a tentative D call TRBD2 (5 bases). The germline gives CDR1 SGHDT, CDR2 YYEEEE. The V end lost 4 bases, the J end lost 1 base, and 17 bases lay between the germline ends. This CDR3 contains 16 residues. CDR3 residues: CASSLIPLAVQETQYF. The CDR3 nucleotides are TGTGCCAGCAGCCTTATCCCTCTAGCAGTCCAAGAGACCCAGTACTTC.

This clone was seen only a few times. CDR3 in DNA: TGTGCCAGTAGTATATACCGCCCCGGGGAGCTGTTTTTT. It specifies CASSIYRPGELFF. The chain couples TRBV19 to TRBJ2-2; unclear D gene. The germline V gene has CDR1 LNHDA and CDR2 SQIVND (reference sequence). The CDR3 sequence is 13 residues long. Trimming removed 2 bases from V and 6 bases from J, with 7 bases in between. Full variable domain (remainder filled in from reference TRBV19 and TRBJ2-2): DGGITQSPKYLFRKEGQNVTLSCEQNLNHDAMYWYRQDPGQGLRLIYYSQIVNDFQKGDIAEGYSVSREKKESFPLTVTSAQKNPTAFYLCASSIYRPGELFFGEGSRLTVL.

In its sample, this clone was seen many times. The gene calls are TRBV18 and TRBJ1-3; a possible D gene is TRBD1 (5 bases). CDR1 is KGHSH and CDR2 is LQKENI in the germline V gene. V was pared by 0 bases and J by 2 bases, with 11 bases between. The CDR3 has 16 residues. The CDR3 nucleotides read TGTGCCAGCTCACCACCTCCAGGGCGCCCTGGAAACACCATATATTTT. Translated, it gives CASSPPPGRPGNTIYF.

This clone was counted between two and nine times. The chain links TRBV13 to TRBJ2-7, with 11 positions matching TRBD2. The CDR3 covers 16 residues. CDR1 and CDR2 from the germline V gene are PRHDT and FYEKMQ (reference sequence). Trimming at V came to 0 bases and at J to 4 bases, leaving 5 bases not matched to a gene. The DNA for the CDR3 is TGTGCCAGCAGCTTAGGCCATTCTAGCGGGAGGTACGAGCAGTACTTC. Amino acid sequence: CASSLGHSSGRYEQYF.

As concerns this clone: Relative to the germline gene, one junction end is altered; a read error may explain this. This chain connects TRBV9 to TRBJ2-5, with TRBD2 as a possible D gene (5 bases). There are 18 residues in the CDR3. Germline V gives CDR1 SGDLS, CDR2 YYNGEE. The CDR3 spells CASSPGLAGVGVGETHYF. The DNA for the CDR3 is TGTGCCAGCAGCCCTGGTCTAGCTGGAGTTGGGGTGGGAGAGACCCATTACTTC.

This chain joins TRBV6-5 and TRBJ1-1; a weak D match, TRBD1 (6 bases). The CDR3 totals 15 residues. V lost 2 bases and J 1 base, leaving 11 bases between the germline ends. The germline V gene encodes CDR1 MNHEY and CDR2 SVGAGI. CDR3 in amino acids: CASSYKRQENTEAFF. For the CDR3, the DNA is TGTGCCAGCAGTTACAAGCGACAGGAGAACACTGAAGCTTTCTTT.

This clone appeared a few times. V gene TRBV19 combines with J gene TRBJ2-5; 9 bases fit TRBD2. The trim removed 7 bases at V and 5 bases at J, leaving 11 bases unmatched. CDR1 and CDR2 (germline): LNHDA, SQIVND (reference sequence). This CDR3 contains 15 residues. The CDR3 reads CASKEGSSGSETQYF. DNA of the CDR3: TGTGCCAGTAAGGAGGGGAGTAGCGGGAGTGAGACCCAGTACTTC. Complete variable domain (other parts from reference TRBV19 and TRBJ2-5): DGGITQSPKYLFRKEGQNVTLSCEQNLNHDAMYWYRQDPGQGLRLIYYSQIVNDFQKGDIAEGYSVSREKKESFPLTVTSAQKNPTAFYLCASKEGSSGSETQYFGPGTRLLVL.

The sample holds many counts of this clone. The chain links TRBV11-2 to TRBJ1-6; D is possibly TRBD1 (6 bases). V was trimmed by 5 bases and J by 6 bases, leaving 17 bases between them. The CDR3 is 16 amino acids. CDR1 and CDR2 (germline): SGHAT, FQNNGV. The CDR3, as DNA: TGTGCCAGCAGCCGTGGGACAACCTCCGGTAATTCACCCCTCCACTTT. It codes for CASSRGTTSGNSPLHF.

At least ten counts were recorded for this clone. A much bigger clone sits one base away, suggesting this may be a read error. The CDR3 nucleotides are TGCAGTGCTTACCACCACCAGTGGCAAAGCAATCAGTCCCAGCATTTT. Protein product: CSAYHHQWQSNQSQHF. The chain carries TRBV20-1 and TRBJ1-5; D remains ambiguous. The germline CDR1 and CDR2 sequences are DFQATT and SNEGSKA (reference sequence). The CDR3 is 16 amino acids.

The chain employs TRBV6-5 and TRBJ2-7; D unclear. V lost 2 bases, J lost 1 base, and 6 bases lay in between. Germline CDR1 and CDR2: MNHEY and SVGAGI. This CDR3 comprises 13 residues. The CDR3 region has the DNA TGTGCCAGCAGTTACGGCGGTTCCTACGAGCAGTACTTC. The encoded protein is CASSYGGSYEQYF.

This clone was counted once. The gene calls are TRBV11-3 and TRBJ2-7; TRBD2 agrees at 11 bases. The CDR3 runs 15 residues. Trimming at V came to 1 base and at J to 4 bases, leaving 3 bases not matched to a gene. Germline CDR1 SGHNT, CDR2 YENEEA. The CDR3 protein is CASSLGLAGYYEQYF. In DNA form, the CDR3 reads TGTGCCAGCAGCTTAGGACTAGCGGGATATTACGAGCAGTACTTC.

This clone appeared many times. The chain combines TRBV6-4 with TRBJ2-6; D unclear. V lost 3 bases to trimming and J lost 3 bases, with 3 bases between them. Looked up from germline, CDR1 is MRHNA and CDR2 is SNTAGT. This CDR3 has 13 residues. The CDR3 is CASSDGGANVLTF. The CDR3 DNA follows: TGTGCCAGCAGTGATGGTGGGGCCAACGTCCTGACTTTC.

This clone appeared many times. This chain joins TRBV18 and TRBJ1-6; 8 bases agree with TRBD1. V lost 3 bases and J lost 0; bases outside the gene matches: 4. Germline CDR1 reads KGHSH; CDR2 reads LQKENI. The CDR3 is made up of 17 amino acids. CDR3 region: CASSPTGGSSYNSPLHF. CDR3 coding DNA: TGTGCCAGCTCACCCACAGGGGGGAGCTCCTATAATTCACCCCTCCACTTT.

The V call is TRBV24-1, the J call TRBJ1-5; D may be TRBD1 (6 bases). The CDR3 extends over 16 amino acids. V shed 2 bases and J shed 5 bases, with 15 bases lying between them. Germline-derived CDR1 and CDR2 are KGHDR and SFDVKD. In nucleotides, the CDR3 is TGTGCCACCAGTGATTCCTCCGGGGACAAGTATCAGCCCCAGCATTTT. This sequence encodes CATSDSSGDKYQPQHF.

This clone was detected many times. The chain combines TRBV24-1 with TRBJ2-1, with 11 bases identical to TRBD1. J gave up 8 bases and V 7 bases, and 9 bases lay outside the gene matches. Germline V CDR1 and CDR2: KGHDR, SFDVKD. The CDR3 is made up of 15 amino acids. The CDR3 bases are TGTGCCACCAGGGAATCCGGGACAGGGGGTGATGAGCAGTTCTTC. Translation: CATRESGTGGDEQFF.

This chain joins TRBV4-1 and TRBJ1-5; possibly TRBD1 for D (5 bases). Germline CDR1 reads MGHRA; CDR2 reads YSYEKL. V was shortened by 1 base and J by 6 bases, with 16 bases between the two germline ends. There are 16 residues in the CDR3. CDR3 in amino acids: CASSQGLTGWVQPQHF. CDR3 coding DNA: TGCGCCAGCAGCCAAGGGCTCACAGGCTGGGTTCAGCCCCAGCATTTT.